This note documents a single TCR beta chain sequence. The antigen remains unidentified. This sample is drawn from a study of blood T cells in healthy people across ages. The use of a sample-barcoded 5' primer and a J-beta primer mix characterized a second PCR of roughly 6 to 12 cycles. TCRdb reanalysed the 5' RACE reads using MiXCR and keeps one entry per CDR3 protein. The sample includes some 1.4 million distinct CDR3 sequences, 42% of them seen just once. They isolated at least 6.5 million PBMCs from each sample. This CDR3 has 16 amino acids. Trimming stripped 4 bases from V and 5 bases from J, with 20 bases between. Germline V gene lookup returns CDR1 MNHEY and CDR2 SMNVEV (reference sequence). Study-level results: Unsorted PBMC input precluded a conclusive naive versus antigen-experienced comparison. A strong correlation was found between TCR beta diversity and the percentage of naive T cells. Unknown CMV status may confound age-related changes in expanded clones.

The specimen sequenced was blood. The chain is built from TRBV27 and TRBJ1-2; possibly TRBD1 for D (5 bases). The TCR originated in a woman aged 18-30 years in good health. The CDR3 DNA is TGTGCCAGCAGTTCTCTTCAGGGCCCCTTCTTATATGGCTACACCTTC. Translation gives CASSSLQGPFLYGYTF.